The rows below give T cell receptor beta chains drawn from one sample of a study of T cells after yellow fever vaccination. In TCRdb, the 5' RACE reads were re-called with MiXCR into one record per CDR3 protein. The top ten hold 2.5% to 3% of the sample, which has about 160,000 distinct CDR3 sequences, around 7% seen once. Material: CD4+ T cells sorted from PBMCs, obtained more than 4 days after the first yellow fever vaccination. These receptors were collected from a man aged 18 to 30 who received the YFV17D yellow fever vaccine. Each CDR3 is given with its conserved first and last residue. Fields, in order: J gene, D gene, V gene, clone size, CDR3 DNA, CDR3 protein. D genes are given only for firm matches. Clone size is given for some rows only: seen once, a few or many times, or a class if the clone is expanded.

TRBJ1-3,NA,TRBV6-1,few,TGTGCCAGCAATGGCCGGGACGTCGAGTCCACCTACTCTGGAAACACCATATATTTT,CASNGRDVESTYSGNTIYF
TRBJ2-1,NA,TRBV7-9,many,TGTGCCAGCAGTTCCTCCCGGGGGTCCTACAATGAGCAGTTCTTC,CASSSSRGSYNEQFF
TRBJ2-3,NA,TRBV20-1,NA,TGCAGTGCTAGTACCCCCGGGGCAGATACGCAGTATTTT,CSASTPGADTQYF
TRBJ1-2,NA,TRBV11-2,few,TGTGCCAGCAGCTTAAGATTGGCGGGCAACTATGGCTACACCTTC,CASSLRLAGNYGYTF
TRBJ2-4,TRBD2,TRBV3-1,many,TGTGCCAGCAGCGCCGACGAAAATCTAGCGGGGGGGCTAGCCAAAAACATTCAGTACTTC,CASSADENLAGGLAKNIQYF
TRBJ2-3,NA,TRBV7-3,many,TGTGCCAGCAGCCCAGGGGCGGGGATAGATACGCAGTATTTT,CASSPGAGIDTQYF
TRBJ1-6,NA,TRBV6-5,NA,TGTGCCAGCAGTTTGGGTTACGGAAATTCACCCCTCCACTTT,CASSLGYGNSPLHF
TRBJ2-1,NA,TRBV24-1,many,TGTGCCACCAGTGAGAAGGACTACGATCTTGATGAGCAGTTCTTC,CATSEKDYDLDEQFF
TRBJ2-3,NA,TRBV12-3/TRBV12-4,many,TGTGCCAGCAGGTTAAGGGGCCGAGATACGCAGTATTTT,CASRLRGRDTQYF
TRBJ2-3,NA,TRBV20-1,many,TGCAGTGCCGGCGGAGGGGGAGGTAGCACAGATACGCAGTATTTT,CSAGGGGGSTDTQYF
TRBJ2-2,NA,TRBV7-3,many,TGTGCCAGCAGCCCACCTAGTAGGGGGGAGCTGTTTTTT,CASSPPSRGELFF
TRBJ1-2,NA,TRBV4-3,few,TGCGCCAGCAGCCTCGGGACCGGCGGCTACACCTTC,CASSLGTGGYTF
TRBJ2-3,NA,TRBV5-6,many,TGTGCCAGCAGCCGTACTGGCGGGGGCACAGATACGCAGTATTTT,CASSRTGGGTDTQYF
TRBJ2-5,TRBD1,TRBV6-5,many,TGTGCCAGCAGTTACGGTGGGACAGGGGGGGAGACCCAGTACTTC,CASSYGGTGGETQYF
TRBJ2-2,TRBD2,TRBV20-1,few,TGCAGTGCCGCAGCGGGGGGGCCTACCGGGGAGCTGTTTTTT,CSAAAGGPTGELFF
TRBJ2-1,NA,TRBV4-2,few,TGTGCCAGCAGCTTGATTGGGAGCTCCTACAATGAGCAGTTCTTC,CASSLIGSSYNEQFF
TRBJ1-1,NA,TRBV12-3/TRBV12-4,NA,TGTGCCAGCAGTTTAGTGACAGGCACTGAAGTTTTCTTT,CASSLVTGTEVFF
TRBJ1-5,TRBD1,TRBV15,NA,TGTGCCACCAGCAGAGCTAGGGACAGGGTCAAAAGCAATCAGCCCCAGCATTTT,CATSRARDRVKSNQPQHF
TRBJ1-1,NA,TRBV4-2,many,TGTGCCAGCAGCCAAGGGGGGCCGAACACTGAAGCTTTCTTT,CASSQGGPNTEAFF
TRBJ2-5,TRBD2,TRBV6-2/TRBV6-3,few,TGTGCCAGCAGGAATAGCGGGGGGCAGCGAGAGACCCAGTACTTC,CASRNSGGQRETQYF
TRBJ2-5,NA,TRBV6-5,many,TGTGCCAGCAGTTGGGGCGGAGAGACCCAGTACTTC,CASSWGGETQYF
TRBJ1-4,NA,TRBV27,many,TGTGCCAGCAGCCCCGGCAGAGGGACAACTAATGAAAAACTGTTTTTT,CASSPGRGTTNEKLFF
TRBJ2-1,NA,TRBV6-5,many,TGTGCCAGCAGTCTACAGGGTGGCGCCTACAATGAGCAGTTCTTC,CASSLQGGAYNEQFF
TRBJ1-1,TRBD1,TRBV20-1,many,TGCAGTGCTAGAGGGGACAGGGCCAGGGCTTTCTTT,CSARGDRARAFF
TRBJ1-5,NA,TRBV10-3,many,TGTGCCATCAGTGATCAGGTTCTTAATCAGCCCCAGCATTTT,CAISDQVLNQPQHF
TRBJ2-1,TRBD2,TRBV29-1,few,TGCAGCGACACCCGGACTAGCGGGGGTGAGCAGTTCTTC,CSDTRTSGGEQFF
TRBJ2-2,NA,TRBV5-1,many,TGCGCCAGCAGCTTGGCTGCCAGGGGACACACCGGGGAGCTGTTTTTT,CASSLAARGHTGELFF
TRBJ1-4,NA,TRBV5-1,few,TGCGCCAGCAGCTTCTTTGCGACTAATGAAAAACTGTTTTTT,CASSFFATNEKLFF
TRBJ2-3,NA,TRBV18,NA,TGTGCCAGCTCACCCCCGGGGCGGGGTAGTCCAGATACGCAGTATTTT,CASSPPGRGSPDTQYF
TRBJ2-5,NA,TRBV20-1,NA,TGCAGTGCCCCGGCGGGGTGGGGGACCCAGTACTTC,CSAPAGWGTQYF
TRBJ2-3,NA,TRBV27,few,TGTGCCAGCAGTCTACTCCCGCCAGATACGCAGTATTTT,CASSLLPPDTQYF
TRBJ1-4,NA,TRBV20-1,few,TGCAGTGCTAGGGAGGCAAGGGGTGGTGATGAAAAACTGTTTTTT,CSAREARGGDEKLFF
TRBJ1-6,NA,TRBV5-1,many,TGCGCCAGCAGCTTGGTACCGGGAGGACCTTTGAATTCACCCCTCCACTTT,CASSLVPGGPLNSPLHF
TRBJ2-2,NA,TRBV27,NA,TGTGCCAGCATCGGACAAAACACCGGGGAGCTGTTTTTT,CASIGQNTGELFF
TRBJ1-3,NA,TRBV5-1,many,TGCGCCAGCAGCTTGGAACGAGGCCAGGGAAACACCATATATTTT,CASSLERGQGNTIYF
TRBJ2-3,NA,TRBV30,NA,TGTGCCCGGAGGGGGCAAGGAGATACGCAGTATTTT,CARRGQGDTQYF
TRBJ2-2,NA,TRBV9,few,TGTGCCAGCAGCGCGATAGGGGCCAGGAGAGACGGGGAGCTGTTTTTT,CASSAIGARRDGELFF
TRBJ2-1,TRBD2,TRBV11-2,NA,TGTGCCAGCAGATCTAGCGGGGGCGGGGAGCAGTTCTTC,CASRSSGGGEQFF
TRBJ1-1,NA,TRBV5-1,NA,TGCGCCAGCAGCTTGGCGGAAGGGAGGGGCGGGACTGAAGCTTTCTTT,CASSLAEGRGGTEAFF
TRBJ1-2,TRBD1,TRBV4-1,many,TGCGCCAGCAGCCACCTAAAGGGACAGTGGAATGGCTACACCTTC,CASSHLKGQWNGYTF
TRBJ1-2,NA,TRBV10-3,many,TGTGCCATCAGTGGGGGTACTAACTATGGCTACACCTTC,CAISGGTNYGYTF
TRBJ2-3,TRBD2,TRBV2,many,TGTGCCAGCAGCCCGACTAGCGGGGTGGCAGATACGCAGTATTTT,CASSPTSGVADTQYF
TRBJ1-2,NA,TRBV5-6,few,TGTGCCAGCAGCTTTGGACCCGCAGATCAGCTTGGCTACACCTTC,CASSFGPADQLGYTF
TRBJ2-5,TRBD2,TRBV29-1,NA,TGCAGCGTTGAGAGACTAGCTGGAGAGACCCAGTACTTC,CSVERLAGETQYF
TRBJ2-1,TRBD2,TRBV9,many,TGTGCCAGCAGCGTAGAAGGACTAGCCTACAATGAGCAGTTCTTC,CASSVEGLAYNEQFF
TRBJ1-4,NA,TRBV7-2,once,TGTGCCAGCAGCTTTAAGCCGGGACAAGAGGAAAAACTGTTTTTT,CASSFKPGQEEKLFF
TRBJ1-4,NA,TRBV28,few,TGTGCCAGCAGTTTACCCTTCTGGGACGCAACTAATGAAAAACTGTTTTTT,CASSLPFWDATNEKLFF
TRBJ1-2,NA,TRBV12-3/TRBV12-4,NA,TGTGCCAGCAGTCCCGACCCGATTAGATCCTACACCTTC,CASSPDPIRSYTF
TRBJ1-5,TRBD1,TRBV10-3,few,TGTGCCATCAGGGGACAGGGCGATCAGCCCCAGCATTTT,CAIRGQGDQPQHF
TRBJ1-4,NA,TRBV5-4,many,TGTGCCAGCAGCGCAGGGGCATTGGAAAAACTGTTTTTT,CASSAGALEKLFF
TRBJ2-5,TRBD1,TRBV18,few,TGTGCCAGCTCCTTACAGGGGCTGGAAGAGACCCAGTACTTC,CASSLQGLEETQYF
TRBJ2-3,NA,TRBV20-1,few,TGCAGTGCTAAACCCCACCTTCGGAGGGGCAGAGATACGCAGTATTTT,CSAKPHLRRGRDTQYF
TRBJ2-7,TRBD2,TRBV7-3,many,TGTGCCAGCAGCTACAGGGGACTAGCAAACGACGAGCAGTACTTC,CASSYRGLANDEQYF
TRBJ1-2,NA,TRBV3-1,many,TGTGCCAGCAGACCTAGCCCAACGGAGCCCGGCTACACCTTC,CASRPSPTEPGYTF
TRBJ2-1,TRBD2,TRBV5-1,NA,TGCGCCAGCAGCTTCCAGCGGGGGGGCGATGAGCAGTTCTTC,CASSFQRGGDEQFF
TRBJ2-1,NA,TRBV3-1,many,TGTGCCAGCAGCCAAGGCGACTGGGGTGAGCAGTTCTTC,CASSQGDWGEQFF
TRBJ2-3,TRBD2,TRBV7-9,many,TGTGCCAGCAGCAGGGGACTAGCCAGAGATACGCAGTATTTT,CASSRGLARDTQYF